A single sample gave rise to the 13 T cell receptor beta chains below, sequenced in a study of sequential checkpoint blockade in melanoma. This table comes from immunoSEQ multiplex PCR, and its TCRdb copy is limited to in-frame clones, with some not included. The sample includes over 10,000 clones, about 79% seen only once; the top ten take approximately 51%. As for treatment: randomized to nivolumab then ipilimumab (arm A) or the reverse (arm B). The material was CD8+ T cells sorted from blood (inferred from file names), obtained from a patient given nivolumab and ipilimumab in sequence. These receptors all stem from a human donor with melanoma.

The CDR3 region has the DNA TGTGCCAGCAGTTTAACAGCTACGAATTCACCCCTCCACTTT. Residues: CASSLTATNSPLHF. The chain carries TRBV27 and TRBJ1-6; D gene unclear. The CDR3 has 14 residues. V lost 2 bases and J lost 7, with 9 bases in between. Germline V CDR1 and CDR2: MNHEY, SMNVEV (reference sequence).

This clone was found a few times. The chain couples TRBV19 to TRBJ1-5, with D unresolved. V lost 6 bases and J lost 0, with 12 bases in between. The CDR3 runs to 15 residues. Germline V lookup: CDR1 LNHDA, CDR2 SQIVND (reference sequence). The CDR3, as DNA: TGTGCCAGTAGGCCCCAAGCGCTTAGCAATCAGCCCCAGCATTTT. This encodes CASRPQALSNQPQHF.

The rearrangement links TRBV4-3 to TRBJ1-1, with D uncertain. Germline lookup yields CDR1 LGHNA and CDR2 YSLEER. Trimming took 4 bases from V and 1 from J, leaving 7 bases between them. The CDR3 is 13 amino acids. In DNA, the CDR3 is TGCGCCAGCAGCCCTCCGGGGAACACTGAAGCTTTCTTT. It specifies CASSPPGNTEAFF.

This clone was seen only a few times. V gene TRBV9 combines with J gene TRBJ2-3; D might be TRBD2 (7 bases). The CDR3 is 15 amino acids. V was pared by 4 bases and J by 6 bases, with 18 bases between. CDR1 is SGDLS, CDR2 YYNGEE, per germline. CDR3 loop: CASSLGGAGGDTQYF. CDR3 nucleotides: TGTGCCAGCAGCCTTGGGGGGGCCGGAGGGGATACGCAGTATTTT.

This clone is medium-sized in the sample. CDR3 amino acids: CASSEGTGGFEQYF. In nucleotides, the CDR3 is TGTGCCAGCAGTGAAGGGACAGGGGGATTCGAGCAGTACTTC. The chain couples TRBV6-1 to TRBJ2-7, with 10 bases identical to TRBD1. Trimming removed 1 base from V and 6 bases from J; junction bases left unmatched: 3. CDR1 is MNHNS and CDR2 is SASEGT in the germline V gene. This CDR3 is 14 amino acids long.

The rearrangement uses TRBV29-1 and TRBJ2-7; D is possibly TRBD2 (6 bases). The CDR3 is made up of 15 amino acids. Trimming cost V 2 bases and J 6 bases, with 20 bases left between them. CDR1 is SQVTM and CDR2 is ANQGSEA in the germline V gene. CDR3 coding DNA: TGCAGCGTTGAATTACAGGAGGGGCGATTGGCCGAGCAGTACTTC. Amino acid sequence: CSVELQEGRLAEQYF.

The chain has TRBV7-8 and TRBJ1-1; D unclear. The germline V and J ends were trimmed by 5 bases and 1 base, with 8 bases remaining between them. CDR1 is SGHVS and CDR2 is FQNEAQ in the germline V gene. The CDR3 contains 13 residues. The CDR3 protein is CASSRLANTEAFF. CDR3 nucleotide sequence: TGTGCCAGCAGCCGATTAGCGAACACTGAAGCTTTCTTT. Variable domain in full (rest from reference TRBV7-8 and TRBJ1-1): GAGVSQSPRYKVAKRGQDVALRCDPISGHVSLFWYQQALGQGPEFLTYFQNEAQLDKSGLPSDRFFAERPEGSVSTLKIQRTQQEDSAVYLCASSRLANTEAFFGQGTRLTVV.

This clone was counted a few times. The chain is built from TRBV2 and TRBJ1-4; D remains ambiguous. Per the germline V gene, CDR1 is SNHLY and CDR2 is FYNNEI. The CDR3 covers 10 residues. The V gene lost 4 bases and the J gene lost 10 bases, with 4 bases spanning the gap. The CDR3 DNA is TGTGCCAGCAGTGGCGGAAAACTGTTTTTT. This gives the protein CASSGGKLFF.

V is TRBV27 and J is TRBJ2-1; 8 bases match TRBD1. After removal of 5 bases from V and 9 bases from J, the junction contained 12 bases not matched to a gene. Germline values: CDR1 MNHEY, CDR2 SMNVEV (reference sequence). This CDR3 has 15 residues. DNA for the CDR3: TGTGCCAGCAGTACCGGGACAGGATTCTCCGGTGAGCAGTTCTTC. Protein: CASSTGTGFSGEQFF.

The chain employs TRBV4-3 and TRBJ1-3; D unclear. From germline, CDR1 is LGHNA and CDR2 YSLEER. This CDR3 has 17 amino acids. V was clipped by 0 bases and J by 0 bases, with 12 bases between them. The CDR3 coding sequence is TGCGCCAGCAGCCAAGACTCCTCCTTCAGCTCTGGAAACACCATATATTTT. The encoded protein is CASSQDSSFSSGNTIYF.

CDR3 nucleotides: TGTGCCAGCAGCTTTAGTGATACGGTACGCGGCTACACCTTC. Its protein is CASSFSDTVRGYTF. The rearrangement links TRBV5-6 to TRBJ1-2; D is uncertain. CDR1 SGHDT and CDR2 YYEEEE come from the germline V gene. This CDR3 region has 14 residues. The germline V and J ends were trimmed by 2 bases and 8 bases, with 16 bases remaining between them.

In its sample, this clone was seen once. This rearrangement joins TRBV4-2 to TRBJ1-3; D is unclear. The germline CDR1 and CDR2 sequences are LGHNA and YNFKEQ. The CDR3 sequence is 13 residues long. Trimming removed 5 bases from V and 1 base from J, with 6 bases in between. The chain's CDR3 is CASSWTSGNTIYF. CDR3 in DNA: TGTGCCAGCAGCTGGACTTCTGGAAACACCATATATTTT.

The DNA for the CDR3 is TGTGCCAGCAGCTTAGAGGAACACTCAAATTCACCCCTCCACTTT. Translated, it gives CASSLEEHSNSPLHF. The chain carries TRBV5-5 and TRBJ1-6; no firm D call. Trimming took off 2 bases at V and 7 bases at J, with 13 bases between the two ends. This CDR3 comprises 15 residues. Germline loops: CDR1 SGHKS, CDR2 YYEKEE (reference sequence).